Below, 2 T cell receptor beta chains from the same sample are listed, as sequenced in a study of post-analysis software for immune sequencing data. These receptors' targets are unknown. Study-level results: TRBV segments more frequent in patients than in controls numbered roughly 5 and included TRBV5-6, TRBV5-1 and TRBV20-1.

Presence of unique molecular identifiers characterized the TCR beta cDNA libraries. TCRdb reprocessed the PCR reads with MiXCR, giving one entry per CDR3 protein. Of approximately 690,000 distinct CDR3 sequences in the sample, 55% to 70% were seen once. The sequencing input was blood. Every receptor here comes from a girl aged 2-10 years with multiple sclerosis.

This clonotype came up a few times. V usage is TRBV12-3 or TRBV12-4 and J usage is TRBJ1-5, with a possible D match to TRBD1 (5 bases). Trimming left V 4 bases short and J 1 base short, with 23 bases between. The CDR3 consists of 19 residues. The CDR3 coding sequence is TGTGCCAGCAGTTCAATCGGCAGGGTTAAAGGAGGAAGCAATCAGCCCCAGCATTTT. Amino acid sequence: CASSSIGRVKGGSNQPQHF.

This clonotype was found a few times. J is TRBJ2-5 and V is TRBV3-1; no clear D. The CDR3 consists of 14 residues. Trimming removed 3 bases at V and 2 bases at J, with 10 bases between. The germline CDR1 and CDR2 sequences are LGHDT and YNNKEL (reference sequence). The CDR3 coding sequence is TGTGCCAGCAGCCAGTTTACAGTACAAGAGACCCAGTACTTC. Translated: CASSQFTVQETQYF.